What follows are 16 T cell receptor beta chains derived from one specimen sequenced in a study of blood T cell repertoires in COVID-19. Generated by immunoSEQ multiplex PCR, the TCRdb table keeps only in-frame clones and is missing some. The sample carries roughly 80,000 clones, approximately 80% recorded once. The sequencing input was peripheral blood. The receptors were gathered from a woman aged 60-75 years with acute or convalescent COVID-19.

The CDR3 spells CASSSSRTGVNSPLHF. DNA for the CDR3: TGTGCCAGCAGCTCATCACGGACAGGGGTGAATTCACCCCTCCACTTT. This chain uses TRBV7-3 with TRBJ1-6; 9 bases map to TRBD1. The CDR3 runs to 16 residues. Germline CDR1 reads SGHTA; CDR2 reads FQGTGA. The junction had 8 bases not matched to a gene; V was cut back by 4 bases and J by 7 bases.

The chain couples TRBV10-2 to TRBJ1-2; 9 bases are a match to TRBD1. V gave up 3 bases and J gave up 8 bases; unmatched junction bases: 10. Germline CDR1 reads WSHSY; CDR2 reads SAAADI. This CDR3 region has 15 residues. The CDR3 is CASSEKGTGSTGYTF. Here the CDR3 DNA reads TGCGCCAGCAGTGAAAAGGGGACAGGGTCGACCGGCTACACCTTC.

This CDR3 reads CSAAGSNQPQHF. The CDR3 DNA sequence: TGCAGCGCAGCAGGATCCAATCAGCCCCAGCATTTT. This chain uses TRBV29-1 with TRBJ1-5; D unclear. In germline, CDR1 is SQVTM, CDR2 ANQGSEA. The CDR3 runs 12 residues. Trimming shortened V by 7 bases and J by 3 bases, and 10 bases separated the two germline ends.

This rearrangement joins TRBV27 to TRBJ1-2; TRBD1 agrees at 9 bases. The V and J ends lost 2 bases and 8 bases, in that order; junction bases with no gene match: 9. Per germline, CDR1 MNHEY and CDR2 SMNVEV (reference sequence). The CDR3 has 15 amino acids. For the CDR3, the DNA is TGTGCCAGCAGTTTACAGGGACAGGGCTCCTACGGCTACACCTTC. This translates into CASSLQGQGSYGYTF.

This clone was detected once. The chain employs TRBV15 and TRBJ2-5; D uncertain. V was shortened by 0 bases and J by 5 bases, with 7 bases between the two germline ends. Germline V lookup: CDR1 LNHNV, CDR2 YYDKDF (reference sequence). CDR3 length: 13 amino acids. The CDR3 DNA reads as TGTGCCACCAGCAGAGATAGCCGGGAGACCCAGTACTTC. Amino acid sequence: CATSRDSRETQYF.

This chain links TRBV2 with TRBJ2-7, with TRBD1 identical over 9 bases. Trimming cost V 11 bases and J 4 bases; bases outside gene matches: 12. Germline CDR1 reads SNHLY; CDR2 reads FYNNEI. CDR3 length equals 14 residues. The CDR3 spells CAGGDHRGLYEQYV. For the CDR3, the DNA is TGTGCCGGGGGGGACCACAGGGGGCTATACGAGCAGTACGTC.

The chain is built from TRBV6-2 or TRBV6-3 and TRBJ2-5; D is possibly TRBD2 (7 bases). This CDR3 is 14 amino acids long. The germline V gene has CDR1 MNHEY and CDR2 SVGEGT. V dropped 6 bases and J dropped 2 bases, with 13 bases sitting between them. The CDR3 DNA is TGTGCCAGCAGCTCAGGGAGGGGGCAAGAGACCCAGTACTTC. Protein: CASSSGRGQETQYF.

The chain uses TRBV11-2 and TRBJ2-4, with D possibly matching TRBD1 (6 bases). This CDR3 is 15 amino acids long. The germline CDR1 and CDR2 sequences are SGHAT and FQNNGV. Trimming removed 5 bases from V and 1 base from J, with 12 bases in between. In DNA, the CDR3 is TGTGCCAGCAGCCAGATCACAGGGGCCAAAAACATTCAGTACTTC. It is translated as CASSQITGAKNIQYF.

The chain has TRBV6-2 or TRBV6-3 and TRBJ2-7; the D is unclear. V shed 1 base and J shed 7 bases, with 8 bases lying between them. The germline gives CDR1 MNHEY, CDR2 SVGEGT. The CDR3 is made up of 12 amino acids. In DNA, the CDR3 is TGTGCCAGCAGTTACTACCTGAGGGAGCAGTACTTC. This sequence encodes CASSYYLREQYF.

V usage is TRBV5-4 and J usage is TRBJ1-6, with D perhaps TRBD1 (6 bases). Germline V gene lookup returns CDR1 SGHNT and CDR2 YYREEE (reference sequence). The CDR3 totals 14 residues. The V end lost 1 base, the J end lost 9 bases, and 11 bases lay between the germline ends. The CDR3 nucleotides are TGTGCCAGCAGCTTGCCAGGGGATAGTTCACCCCTCCACTTT. As protein: CASSLPGDSSPLHF. Full variable domain (remainder filled in from reference TRBV5-4 and TRBJ1-6): ETGVTQSPTHLIKTRGQQVTLRCSSQSGHNTVSWYQQALGQGPQFIFQYYREEENGRGNFPPRFSGLQFPNYSSELNVNALELDDSALYLCASSLPGDSSPLHFGNGTRLTVT.

In this sample, this clone turned up once. Sequence at one end of the junction differs from germline and may be a read error. The CDR3 loop reads CASSQNEERANLF. The CDR3 DNA reads as TGTGCCAGCAGTCAAAATGAGGAGAGGGCCAACCTCTTC. J is TRBJ2-7 and V is TRBV6-2 or TRBV6-3; possible D gene TRBD2, 5 bases. The CDR3 spans 13 residues. Germline assignment: CDR1 MNHEY and CDR2 SVGEGT.

This sequence joins TRBV5-1 and TRBJ2-3; TRBD1 aligns across 9 bases. This CDR3 contains 17 residues. Germline CDR1 and CDR2: SGHRS and YFSETQ. The J segment lost 5 bases and the V segment lost 0 bases, leaving 10 bases of the junction unmatched. The CDR3 bases are TGCGCCAGCAGCTTGGCCGTCCTACAGGGGGCGGGAGATACGCAGTATTTT. It yields the protein CASSLAVLQGAGDTQYF.

The gene calls are TRBV5-1 and TRBJ1-1; D call uncertain. Trimming removed 7 bases at V and 4 bases at J, with 14 bases between. The CDR3 consists of 13 residues. Per germline, CDR1 SGHRS and CDR2 YFSETQ. CDR3 coding DNA: TGCGCCAGCCATCCCGGAGTAGGCACTGAAGCTTTCTTT. As protein: CASHPGVGTEAFF.

In its sample, this clone was seen once. The chain uses TRBV6-2 or TRBV6-3 and TRBJ2-7; 8 bases agree with TRBD1. Trimming took 2 bases from V and 2 from J; bases not matched to a gene: 5. Germline assignment: CDR1 MNHEY and CDR2 SVGEGT. The CDR3 totals 15 residues. The CDR3 DNA is TGTGCCAGCAGTTACCCCAGGGGGCAGGCCTACGAGCAGTACTTC. Its translation is CASSYPRGQAYEQYF.

Of note for this clone: Its ends do not fully match the called genes, so a read error is possible. V gene TRBV24-1 combines with J gene TRBJ2-1; TRBD2 is a possible D gene (6 bases). Germline-derived CDR1 and CDR2 are KGHDR and SFDVKD. The CDR3 covers 12 residues. CDR3 coding DNA: TGTGCCACTAGTGCCAAAAGCGGAGGGGAGTTCTTC. Protein product: CATSAKSGGEFF.

The V gene is TRBV7-2, the J gene TRBJ1-4; D possibly corresponds to TRBD1 (6 bases). The V gene lost 2 bases and the J gene lost 6 bases, with 13 bases spanning the gap. Germline loops: CDR1 SGHTA, CDR2 FQGNSA. The CDR3 consists of 15 residues. The CDR3 DNA is TGTGCCAGCAGCTTATGGAGGGGGGGGGATGAAAAACTGTTTTTT. Translated: CASSLWRGGDEKLFF.